These 32 T cell receptor beta chains share one sample of origin, sequenced in a study of cytotoxic CD8 clonotypes in ibrutinib-treated CLL. Profiling relied on immunoSEQ multiplex PCR, and the TCRdb table lists in-frame clones only, not all of them. Among nearly 25,000 clones listed, 55% to 85% were seen once. This specimen consisted of PBMCs, obtained after 12 months of ibrutinib treatment. The receptors originated from a human donor with chronic lymphocytic leukemia.

The gene calls are TRBV7-2 and TRBJ2-2, with TRBD2 matching over 11 bases. Germline V CDR1 and CDR2: SGHTA, FQGNSA. The CDR3 extends over 16 amino acids. V was clipped by 5 bases and J by 4 bases; unmatched bases: 6. The CDR3 region is CASSPTSGEGTGELFF. CDR3 bases: TGTGCCAGCAGCCCGACTAGCGGGGAGGGCACCGGGGAGCTGTTTTTT.

This CDR3 reads CASSYRGEGTGELFF. The CDR3 DNA is TGTGCCAGCAGCTACAGGGGCGAAGGTACCGGGGAGCTGTTTTTT. The V call is TRBV9, the J call TRBJ2-2; 7 nucleotides align to TRBD1. Germline V CDR1 and CDR2: SGDLS, YYNGEE. CDR3 length: 15 amino acids. Trimming took 4 bases from V and 5 from J; bases not matched to a gene: 8.

The chain's CDR3 is CASSPTGQGDEKLFF. In DNA form, the CDR3 reads TGTGCCAGCAGCCCGACCGGACAGGGTGATGAAAAACTGTTTTTT. This sequence joins TRBV5-6 and TRBJ1-4; the match to TRBD1 covers 8 bases. Looked up from germline, CDR1 is SGHDT and CDR2 is YYEEEE. Unmatched junction bases numbered 8, after V lost 4 bases and J lost 6 bases. The CDR3 has 15 residues.

DNA for the CDR3: TGTGCCAGCACGCGCCGCGGGGCGAACACTGAAGCTTTCTTT. Its translation: CASTRRGANTEAFF. The gene calls are TRBV28 and TRBJ1-1, with D perhaps matching TRBD1 (5 bases). V was cut by 7 bases and J by 1 base, with 13 bases left in between. The CDR3 length is 14 residues. Germline loops: CDR1 MDHEN, CDR2 SYDVKM. Filled out from reference TRBV28 and TRBJ1-1, the complete variable domain reads DVKVTQSSRYLVKRTGEKVFLECVQDMDHENMFWYRQDPGLGLRLIYFSYDVKMKEKGDIPEGYSVSREKKERFSLILESASTNQTSMYLCASTRRGANTEAFFGQGTRLTVV.

This chain links TRBV7-2 with TRBJ2-7; D gene unclear. Deletions cut 5 bases from V and 2 bases from J, with 16 bases between. The CDR3 extends over 15 amino acids. Germline CDR1 reads SGHTA; CDR2 reads FQGNSA. CDR3 amino acids: CASSRLENRAYEQYF. The CDR3 region has the DNA TGTGCCAGCAGCAGGCTCGAGAACCGCGCCTACGAGCAGTACTTC.

The chain recombines TRBV6-5 with TRBJ1-2; D gene ambiguous. This CDR3 comprises 14 residues. With 7 bases removed from V and 8 bases from J, the gap between germline ends came to 20 bases. Germline V gene lookup returns CDR1 MNHEY and CDR2 SVGAGI. In DNA form, the CDR3 reads TGTGCCAGCATCTCCCCGGCCGGGGAGCGCGGCTACACCTTC. Translating gives CASISPAGERGYTF.

This clone was recorded a few times. V and J are TRBV29-1 and TRBJ2-7; D is undetermined. The germline V gene has CDR1 SQVTM and CDR2 ANQGSEA. This CDR3 is built from 11 residues. V lost 5 bases and J 3 bases, leaving 8 bases between the germline ends. CDR3 region: CSVWASYEQYF. CDR3 DNA: TGCAGCGTTTGGGCCAGCTACGAGCAGTACTTC.

In its sample, this clone was seen once. V and J are TRBV27 and TRBJ2-7; 7 nucleotides agree with TRBD1. The CDR3 extends over 15 amino acids. Unmatched junction bases numbered 6, after V lost 2 bases and J lost 2 bases. Germline V lookup: CDR1 MNHEY, CDR2 SMNVEV (reference sequence). The CDR3 DNA reads TGTGCCAGCAGTTTAGAAGGGACAGACCCCTACGAGCAGTACTTC. Translation gives CASSLEGTDPYEQYF.

This clone appeared a single time. The V gene is TRBV5-1, the J gene TRBJ1-5; 7 bases agree with TRBD1. The germline V gene has CDR1 SGHRS and CDR2 YFSETQ. The CDR3 covers 15 residues. The V gene end was trimmed by 0 bases and the J gene end by 4 bases; junction bases not matched to a gene: 4. CDR3: CASSLDPGGNQPQHF. The CDR3 DNA sequence: TGCGCCAGCAGCTTGGACCCAGGGGGAAATCAGCCCCAGCATTTT.

Regarding this clone: A clone one base away is much larger, so this may be a read error. The J gene is TRBJ1-2, the V gene TRBV4-1; D not certain. This CDR3 is built from 14 residues. Germline CDR1 and CDR2: MGHRA and YSYEKL. The germline V and J ends were trimmed by 0 bases and 0 bases, with 5 bases remaining between them. CDR3 DNA sequence: TGCGCCAGCAGCCAAGAAGTCGCTAACTATGGCTACACCTTC. It encodes CASSQEVANYGYTF.

The V gene is TRBV10-3, the J gene TRBJ1-2, with D perhaps matching TRBD1 (5 bases). V shed 1 base and J shed 4 bases, with 10 bases lying between them. The CDR3 length is 14 residues. The germline CDR1 and CDR2 sequences are ENHRY and SYGVKD. The CDR3 DNA is TGTGCCATCAGTGAGTGGGGGGAAAGCTATGGCTACACCTTC. It encodes CAISEWGESYGYTF.

V usage is TRBV29-1 and J usage is TRBJ1-1, with D unresolved. The germline V gene encodes CDR1 SQVTM and CDR2 ANQGSEA. CDR3 size: 10 residues. For the CDR3, the DNA is TGCAGGGCAGGGAACACTGAAGCTTTCTTT. It specifies CRAGNTEAFF.

The CDR3 here is CASSFSGSNEKLFF. The DNA of the CDR3 is TGTGCCAGCAGTTTCTCCGGGTCGAATGAAAAACTGTTTTTT. V is TRBV28 and J is TRBJ1-4; the D is unclear. With 3 bases removed from V and 5 bases from J, the gap between germline ends came to 10 bases. Looked up from germline, CDR1 is MDHEN and CDR2 is SYDVKM. The CDR3 extends over 14 amino acids.

This chain connects TRBV5-4 to TRBJ1-2, with D perhaps TRBD1 (6 bases). Germline V gives CDR1 SGHNT, CDR2 YYREEE (reference sequence). V lost 0 bases, J lost 4 bases, and 13 bases lay in between. This CDR3 has 15 amino acids. The CDR3 DNA is TGTGCCAGCAGCTTGGTAGGGGGAGGCAGCTATGGCTACACCTTC. This translates into CASSLVGGGSYGYTF.

As DNA, the CDR3 is TGTGCCAGCAGCTCGACAGGGGCGCCGGATACGCAGTATTTT. Translation: CASSSTGAPDTQYF. The chain has TRBV9 and TRBJ2-3, with 8 bases identical to TRBD1. The CDR3 spans 14 residues. V was clipped by 4 bases and J by 6 bases; unmatched bases: 7. Germline CDR1 SGDLS, CDR2 YYNGEE.

This sequence joins TRBV2 and TRBJ2-5; either TRBD1 or TRBD2 may supply D (5 bases each). Trimming shortened V by 4 bases and J by 2 bases, and 8 bases separated the two germline ends. Germline assignment: CDR1 SNHLY and CDR2 FYNNEI. CDR3 length: 13 amino acids. In DNA, the CDR3 is TGTGCCAGCAGTGCGGGACGACAAGAGACCCAGTACTTC. Its protein product is CASSAGRQETQYF.

The rearrangement links TRBV7-3 to TRBJ1-1, with D possibly TRBD1 on 6 matching bases. Germline V lookup: CDR1 SGHTA, CDR2 FQGTGA. The CDR3 extends over 13 amino acids. V shed 5 bases and J shed 3 bases, with 10 bases lying between them. This chain's CDR3 is CASSRDRYTEAFF. CDR3 in DNA: TGTGCCAGCAGCCGCGACAGGTACACTGAAGCTTTCTTT.

The rearrangement joins TRBV27 to TRBJ1-6; TRBD1 is a possible D gene (5 bases). Germline V gives CDR1 MNHEY, CDR2 SMNVEV (reference sequence). V was shortened by 3 bases and J by 11 bases, with 17 bases between the two germline ends. The CDR3 loop spans 15 amino acids. The CDR3 region has the DNA TGTGCCAGCAGTTTGTCTTGGAGGGGATTGACACCCCTCCACTTT. This codes for CASSLSWRGLTPLHF.

This clone has a single count. The chain joins TRBV5-6 to TRBJ2-1; 13 bases are a match to TRBD2. Trimming removed 9 bases from V and 4 bases from J; junction bases left unmatched: 13. The CDR3 consists of 17 residues. Germline V gene sequence: CDR1 SGHDT, CDR2 YYEEEE. DNA for the CDR3: TGTGCCACCAAGAGGACTAGCGGGGGACTAAGTTACAATGAGCAGTTCTTC. Amino acid sequence: CATKRTSGGLSYNEQFF.

The chain is built from TRBV4-1 and TRBJ2-7; 7 nucleotides line up with TRBD1. Germline V gene data show CDR1 as MGHRA and CDR2 as YSYEKL. The trim removed 2 bases at V and 2 bases at J, leaving 6 bases unmatched. CDR3 length equals 15 residues. CDR3 sequence reads: CASSQIGQVTYEQYF. The DNA of the CDR3 is TGCGCCAGCAGCCAAATCGGACAGGTAACCTACGAGCAGTACTTC.

The V gene is TRBV7-9, the J gene TRBJ2-5; D assignment may be TRBD1 or TRBD2 (5 bases each). The V end lost 4 bases, the J end lost 4 bases, and 22 bases lay between the germline ends. The CDR3 spans 17 residues. CDR1 is SEHNR, CDR2 FQNEAQ, per germline (reference sequence). The CDR3 sequence: CASSSFTAVLGGETQYF. CDR3 nucleotides: TGTGCCAGCAGCTCATTCACGGCAGTACTTGGGGGAGAGACCCAGTACTTC.

The genes are TRBV2 and TRBJ1-1; TRBD1 is a possible D gene (6 bases). Trimming pared 5 bases from V and 6 bases from J, leaving 16 bases between. The germline CDR1 and CDR2 sequences are SNHLY and FYNNEI. The CDR3 loop spans 14 amino acids. The chain's CDR3 is CASSWTAMPSEAFF. As DNA, the CDR3 is TGTGCCAGCAGTTGGACAGCCATGCCCTCTGAAGCTTTCTTT.

This rearrangement joins TRBV6-5 to TRBJ2-7; 7 positions agree with TRBD1. This CDR3 is built from 13 residues. CDR1 and CDR2 from the germline V gene are MNHEY and SVGAGI. The V segment lost 6 bases and the J segment 4 bases; nucleotides outside the gene matches: 6. The CDR3 loop reads CASSQTGLYEQYF. The CDR3 DNA sequence: TGTGCCAGCAGCCAGACAGGGCTATACGAGCAGTACTTC.

The chain links TRBV9 to TRBJ1-4; TRBD1 might be the D (6 bases). From germline, CDR1 is SGDLS and CDR2 YYNGEE. The ends were cut back, 4 bases at V and 6 bases at J, with 13 bases in the middle. CDR3 length equals 14 residues. DNA for the CDR3: TGTGCCAGCAGCCAGAGCGGGGGGCATGAAAAACTGTTTTTT. This gives the protein CASSQSGGHEKLFF.

The chain uses TRBV28 and TRBJ2-1; either TRBD1 or TRBD2 may supply D (5 bases each). Trimming removed 2 bases at V and 12 bases at J, with 14 bases between. The CDR3 spans 13 residues. Germline lookup yields CDR1 MDHEN and CDR2 SYDVKM. CDR3 sequence reads: CASSLRRDAWQFF. The CDR3 bases are TGTGCCAGCAGTTTAAGACGGGACGCATGGCAGTTCTTC.

The sample holds a few counts of this clone. This chain connects TRBV6-5 to TRBJ2-7; 9 bases are a match to TRBD1. CDR1 is MNHEY, CDR2 SVGAGI, per germline. The CDR3 totals 13 residues. V gave up 5 bases and J gave up 9 bases; unmatched junction bases: 8. The DNA of the CDR3 is TGTGCCAGCAGTGGCCCGGACAGGGGACGGCAGTACTTC. Amino acid sequence: CASSGPDRGRQYF.

V and J are TRBV7-9 and TRBJ1-6; no firm D call. The V gene lost 5 bases and the J gene lost 5 bases, with 10 bases spanning the gap. Germline V gene sequence: CDR1 SEHNR, CDR2 FQNEAQ (reference sequence). The CDR3 sequence is 14 residues long. The CDR3 coding sequence is TGTGCCAGCAGCCTCGGGCGCGATAATTCACCCCTCCACTTT. Its translation: CASSLGRDNSPLHF.

This clone has a handful of counts. This chain joins TRBV4-3 and TRBJ2-2; TRBD2 matches 13 bases. Germline CDR1 reads LGHNA; CDR2 reads YSLEER. Trimming took 0 bases from V and 5 from J; bases not matched to a gene: 6. The CDR3 is made up of 18 amino acids. As DNA, the CDR3 is TGCGCCAGCAGCCAAGATCGGACTAGCGGGGGTCGTACCGGGGAGCTGTTTTTT. It encodes CASSQDRTSGGRTGELFF.

The V and J genes are TRBV7-8 and TRBJ1-3; D might be TRBD1 (5 bases). The V gene's germline CDR1 is SGHVS and CDR2 FQNEAQ. This CDR3 is 17 amino acids long. The V end lost 4 bases, the J end lost 0 bases, and 16 bases lay between the germline ends. For the CDR3, the DNA is TGTGCCAGCAGCTCCTGGGGCAGACAGAGCTCTGGAAACACCATATATTTT. This sequence encodes CASSSWGRQSSGNTIYF.

The J gene is TRBJ2-2, the V gene TRBV25-1; D is tentatively TRBD1 or TRBD2 (5 bases each). Trimming left V 1 base short and J 0 bases short, with 12 bases between. This CDR3 has 17 amino acids. Germline values: CDR1 MGHDK, CDR2 SYGVNS. The CDR3 DNA reads as TGTGCCAGCAGTGAATTGGGGACGCCGACGAACACCGGGGAGCTGTTTTTT. Translating it yields CASSELGTPTNTGELFF.

The chain carries TRBV9 and TRBJ1-2; a weak D match, TRBD1 (6 bases). Trimming removed 7 bases from V and 4 bases from J, with 17 bases in between. The V gene's germline CDR1 is SGDLS and CDR2 YYNGEE. The CDR3 is 14 amino acids. CDR3 residues: CASGGGQLFYGYTF. The CDR3 DNA reads as TGTGCCAGCGGCGGGGGGCAGTTATTCTATGGCTACACCTTC.

The chain uses TRBV4-3 and TRBJ2-3; 12 nucleotides line up with TRBD2. This CDR3 has 15 amino acids. Germline-derived CDR1 and CDR2 are LGHNA and YSLEER. V lost 0 bases, J lost 9 bases, and 4 bases stayed unmatched. The CDR3: CASSQDRLAGVTQYF. CDR3 DNA: TGCGCCAGCAGCCAAGATAGACTAGCGGGGGTAACGCAGTATTTT.